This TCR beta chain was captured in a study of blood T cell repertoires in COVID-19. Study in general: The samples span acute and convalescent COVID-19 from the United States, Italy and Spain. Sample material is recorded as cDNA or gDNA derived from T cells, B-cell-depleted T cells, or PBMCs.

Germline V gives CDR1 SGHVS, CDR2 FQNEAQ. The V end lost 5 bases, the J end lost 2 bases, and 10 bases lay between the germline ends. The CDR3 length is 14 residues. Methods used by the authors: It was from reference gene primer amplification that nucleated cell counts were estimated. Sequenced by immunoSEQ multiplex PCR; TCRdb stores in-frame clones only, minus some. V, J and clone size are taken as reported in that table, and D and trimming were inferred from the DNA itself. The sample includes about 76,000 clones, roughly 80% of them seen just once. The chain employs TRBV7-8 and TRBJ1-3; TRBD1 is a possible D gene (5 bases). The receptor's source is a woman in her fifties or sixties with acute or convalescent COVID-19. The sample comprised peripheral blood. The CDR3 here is CASSPTEAGNTIYF. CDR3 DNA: TGTGCCAGCAGCCCGACAGAAGCTGGAAACACCATATATTTT.